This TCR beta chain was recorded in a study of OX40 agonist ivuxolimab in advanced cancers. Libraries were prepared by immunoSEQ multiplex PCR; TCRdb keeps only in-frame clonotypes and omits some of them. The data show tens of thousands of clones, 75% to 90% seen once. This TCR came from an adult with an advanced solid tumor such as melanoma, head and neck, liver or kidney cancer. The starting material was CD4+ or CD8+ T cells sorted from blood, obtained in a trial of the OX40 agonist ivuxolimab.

Here the CDR3 DNA reads TGTGCCAGCAGCTCCTATGGGGGCTCCTACAATGAGCAGTTCTTC. It translates to CASSSYGGSYNEQFF. This chain uses TRBV9 with TRBJ2-1; D is possibly TRBD1 or TRBD2 (5 bases each). The CDR3 covers 15 residues. The germline gives CDR1 SGDLS, CDR2 YYNGEE. The V end was cut by 4 bases, the J end by 0 bases, with 11 bases between.